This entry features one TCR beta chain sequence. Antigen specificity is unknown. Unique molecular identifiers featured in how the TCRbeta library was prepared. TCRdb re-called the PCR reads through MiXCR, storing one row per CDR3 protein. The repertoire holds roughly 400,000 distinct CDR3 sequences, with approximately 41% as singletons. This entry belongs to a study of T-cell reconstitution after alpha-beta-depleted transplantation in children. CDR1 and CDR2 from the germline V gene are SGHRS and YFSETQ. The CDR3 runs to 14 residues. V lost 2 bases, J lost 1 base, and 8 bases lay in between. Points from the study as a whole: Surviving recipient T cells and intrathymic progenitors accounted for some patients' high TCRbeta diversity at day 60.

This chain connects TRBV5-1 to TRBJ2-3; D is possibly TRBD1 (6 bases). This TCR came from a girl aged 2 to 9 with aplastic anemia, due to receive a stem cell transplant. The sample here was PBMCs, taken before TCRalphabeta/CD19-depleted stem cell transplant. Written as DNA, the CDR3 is TGCGCCAGCAGCTTCTGGGGGCGCACAGATACGCAGTATTTT. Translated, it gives CASSFWGRTDTQYF.